Reported below is one T cell receptor beta chain. This receptor's antigen is unknown. No base-level quality is on record; no much larger clone is a single base apart. This entry comes from a study of T cell repertoires in ileal Crohn's disease (dated by TCRdb to about 2019). For the study in its entirety: At the time of surgery, 30% to 45% of patients were active smokers, and the median duration of disease was 7.9 years. Every patient underwent surgery because of a complication, which was stricturing disease in around 60% of cases and penetrating disease in roughly 39%. Roughly half of the patients were given postoperative therapy, with fewer than 12 receiving thiopurines and under 20 receiving anti-TNF agents. TCR repertoire analysis was done in roughly 57 Crohn's disease patients from a prospective multicentre cohort. The study ran alongside a multicentre cohort designed to identify predictors of early endoscopic recurrence after ileocolonic resection. A Rutgeerts score above i0 was used to define endoscopic postoperative recurrence. A total of roughly 170 mucosal samples from around 60 patients were sequenced, with samples obtained at several locations on the surgical specimen and at postoperative endoscopy.

Via the germline V gene (reference sequence), CDR1 is MNHNY and CDR2 SVGAGI. Relative to germline, V is 5 bases shorter and J is 4 bases shorter, with 12 bases between their ends. The CDR3 starts with the cysteine, ends with the phenylalanine, and has 14 residues. The read is trimmed to its CDR3 DNA, 42 bases read in frame from base 1. Roughly 0.55 micrograms of biopsy DNA per sample were submitted for commercial TCRB immunosequencing. Adaptive Biotechnology amplified the CDR3 regions from genomic DNA with a two-step multiplex PCR designed to control amplification bias. In the first PCR, primers covered every V and J gene segment, and in the second PCR, barcodes and Illumina adapters were added. CDR3 libraries were sequenced using an Illumina instrument. Concerning the study's data processing: The analysis drew on both the pipelines supplied by the vendor and custom analysis of the raw data in R/Bioconductor running R version 3.3.0. Clonality, ranging from 0 to 1, was calculated as the inverse of the normalised Shannon entropy of all productive clones. High-frequency clones were defined as the repertoire share of the top 100 clones, retaining only clones passing a 95% confidence test. Repertoire diversity was measured with the Simpson index, and overlap between samples was measured with the Morisita-Horn index. Sourced from immuneACCESS, this table was stored by TCRdb with only in-frame sequences that have V and J called. A share of the clones is absent; for the studies checked, an unresolved V gene accounts for under half, and the remainder has no known explanation. V and J calls and clone size are as listed in that table; D and trimming were resolved from the DNA. In all, the sample holds about 31,000 clones, and about 81% of those were seen once. Of the sample, 5.5% to 7% is held by the ten largest clones.

Adults with ileal or ileocolonic Crohn's disease and an indication for ileocolonic resection were eligible for inclusion. Whole ileal mucosal biopsies were kept frozen at -80 degrees C prior to DNA extraction. Genomic DNA was extracted from frozen whole biopsies with a TRizol-based method and quantified on a NanoDrop 2000 spectrophotometer. General conclusions and limits of the study: Mucosal CD4 and CD8 T cells were sorted and sequenced only in a subgroup of patients, whose size was not stated. Compared with non-smokers, patients who were active smokers at surgery showed a significantly higher proportion of clonal expansions (25.9% vs 17.9%, p=0.02). More high-frequency clones were carried by sorted CD8 T cells than by CD4 T cells, suggesting that mucosal expansions were mainly CD8. Endoscopic recurrence was found to be associated with higher high-frequency clone percentages at surgery, and recurrence was observed in all patients with clonality above 26.8% (18/57).

The chain is assembled from TRBV6-6 and TRBJ1-5, with TRBD1 perhaps the D gene, on 5 matching bases. Sequenced material: ileal tissue. The TCR was taken from an adult with Crohn's disease. The nucleotides are TGTGCCAGCAGTCCTGACGGGACTAATCAGCCCCAGCATTTT. It translates as CASSPDGTNQPQHF.